This T cell receptor beta chain was retrieved from a study of long-term antiretroviral therapy in people with HIV. Study-wide results and caveats: Specimen acquisition occurred between the mid-2000s and the late 2010s, potentially under older ART regimens. Repertoires in HIV (unlike those of controls) had narrower CDR3 length ranges. Nothing was known about ART adherence, viral resistance or changes in therapy.

About this clone itself: Antigen: not known.

The run of the v3.0 immunoSEQ assay was at survey level. Repertoires were generated with immunoSEQ multiplex PCR, while TCRdb's copy carries only in-frame clones and drops some. The repertoire holds 20,000 to 25,000 clones, with around three quarters as singletons. From germline, CDR1 is SGDLS and CDR2 YYNGEE. This CDR3 comprises 11 residues. V was trimmed by 0 bases and J by 8 bases, leaving 5 bases between them. The sequence came from a woman in her thirties or forties with HIV. V usage is TRBV9 and J usage is TRBJ1-1; unclear D gene. The source was unsorted PBMCs, collected 4.1 years after starting antiretroviral therapy. This CDR3 is CASSVVREAFF. DNA for the CDR3: TGTGCCAGCAGCGTAGTCAGGGAAGCTTTCTTT. The full variable domain, completed using reference TRBV9 and TRBJ1-1, is DSGVTQTPKHLITATGQRVTLRCSPRSGDLSVYWYQQSLDQGLQFLIQYYNGEERAKGNILERFSAQQFPDLHSELNLSSLELGDSALYFCASSVVREAFFGQGTRLTVV.